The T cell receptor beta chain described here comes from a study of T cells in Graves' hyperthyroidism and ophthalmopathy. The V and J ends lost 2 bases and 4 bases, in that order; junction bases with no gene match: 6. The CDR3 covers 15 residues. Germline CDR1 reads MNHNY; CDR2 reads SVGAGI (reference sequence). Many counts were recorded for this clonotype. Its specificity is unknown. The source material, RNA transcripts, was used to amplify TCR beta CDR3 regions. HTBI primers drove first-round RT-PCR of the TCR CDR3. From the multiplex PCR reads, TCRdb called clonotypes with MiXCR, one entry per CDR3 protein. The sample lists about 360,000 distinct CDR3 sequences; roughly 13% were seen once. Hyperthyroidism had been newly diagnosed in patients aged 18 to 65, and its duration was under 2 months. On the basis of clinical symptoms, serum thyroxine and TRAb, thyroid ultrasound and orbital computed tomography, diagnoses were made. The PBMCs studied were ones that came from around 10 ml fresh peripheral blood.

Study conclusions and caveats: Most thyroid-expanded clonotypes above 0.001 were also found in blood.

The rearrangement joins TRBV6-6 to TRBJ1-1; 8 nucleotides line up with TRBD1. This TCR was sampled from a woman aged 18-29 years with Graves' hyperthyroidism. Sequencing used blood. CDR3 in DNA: TGTGCCAGCAGTTACGCACAGGGGGGTGGCACTGAAGCTTTCTTT. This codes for CASSYAQGGGTEAFF.